What follows are 4 T cell receptor beta chains derived from one specimen sequenced in a study of vaccination and CD4 T cells after COVID-19. The time point denotes: late sampling 161 to 241 days after vaccination in a few convalescent patients. Treatment in this sample: roughly 10-day PBMC culture with coronavirus spike peptide pools or control peptides (ViraFEST assay). Which antigens these TCRs recognize remains unknown. Sequenced with the Oncomine TCR Beta short-read assay was DNA taken from cultured CD4+ T cells. TCRdb used MiXCR to reprocess the PCR reads, holding one entry per CDR3 protein. This sample has some 19,000 distinct CDR3 sequences, with approximately 56% found just once. Sequencing used CD4+ T cells from blood, cultured in vitro, obtained about 7 months after SARS-CoV-2 vaccination. These receptors originate from a human donor who had recovered from COVID-19.

This clonotype was seen more than once but under ten times. V is TRBV7-9 and J is TRBJ2-1; D unclear. The ends were cut back, 6 bases at V and 7 bases at J, with 19 bases in the middle. The length of the CDR3 is 15 residues. Germline assignment: CDR1 SEHNR and CDR2 FQNEAQ (reference sequence). The CDR3 DNA is TGTGCCAGCAGGCCCCCCAGAGTCGAAAGGAATGAGCAGTTCTTC. It codes for CASRPPRVERNEQFF.

On this clonotype: Since no conserved phenylalanine or tryptophan closes the CDR3, a read error is the likely cause. V gene TRBV5-1 combines with J gene TRBJ1-1; 8 bases line up with TRBD1. The germline CDR1 and CDR2 sequences are SGHRS and YFSETQ. This CDR3 has 14 residues. Trimming at V came to 2 bases and at J to 4 bases, leaving 4 bases not matched to a gene. This CDR3 reads CASSFQQGGTEAFS. For the CDR3, the DNA is TGCGCCAGCAGCTTCCAACAGGGGGGCACTGAAGCTTTCTCT.

The rearrangement joins TRBV4-2 to TRBJ2-7, with 11 bases fitting TRBD2. Germline V gene lookup returns CDR1 LGHNA and CDR2 YNFKEQ. The CDR3 consists of 15 residues. J gave up 3 bases and V 1 base, and 2 bases lay outside the gene matches. DNA for the CDR3: TGTGCCAGCAGCCAAGTAGGGACTAGCGGCTACGAGCAGTACTTC. This sequence encodes CASSQVGTSGYEQYF.

This clonotype was detected only a few times. J is TRBJ1-6 and V is TRBV6-5, with TRBD1 as a possible D gene (5 bases). This CDR3 has 12 residues. V was clipped by 2 bases and J by 14 bases, with 10 bases between them. CDR1 is MNHEY, CDR2 SVGAGI, per germline. CDR3 amino acids: CASSYRGETLHF. The CDR3 DNA sequence: TGTGCCAGCAGTTACAGGGGAGAGACCCTCCACTTT.